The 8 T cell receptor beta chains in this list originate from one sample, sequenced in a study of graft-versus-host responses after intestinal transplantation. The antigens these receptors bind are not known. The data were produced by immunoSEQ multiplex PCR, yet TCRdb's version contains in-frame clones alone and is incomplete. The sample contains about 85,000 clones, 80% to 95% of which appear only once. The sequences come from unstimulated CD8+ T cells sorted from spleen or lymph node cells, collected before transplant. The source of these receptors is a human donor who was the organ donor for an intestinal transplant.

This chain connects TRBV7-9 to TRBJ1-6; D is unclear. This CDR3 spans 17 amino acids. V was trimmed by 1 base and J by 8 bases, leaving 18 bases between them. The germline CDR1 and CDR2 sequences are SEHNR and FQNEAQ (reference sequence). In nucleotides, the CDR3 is TGTGCCAGCAGCTTAGAGGTTTACAGTTCGGGTTATTCACCCCTCCACTTT. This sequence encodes CASSLEVYSSGYSPLHF.

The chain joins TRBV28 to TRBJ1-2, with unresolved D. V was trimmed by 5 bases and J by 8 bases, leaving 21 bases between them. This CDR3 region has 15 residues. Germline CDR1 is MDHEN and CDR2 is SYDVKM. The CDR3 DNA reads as TGTGCCAGCAGTCCCCCCCCTGAAGGGCTTCGGGGCTACACCTTC. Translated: CASSPPPEGLRGYTF.

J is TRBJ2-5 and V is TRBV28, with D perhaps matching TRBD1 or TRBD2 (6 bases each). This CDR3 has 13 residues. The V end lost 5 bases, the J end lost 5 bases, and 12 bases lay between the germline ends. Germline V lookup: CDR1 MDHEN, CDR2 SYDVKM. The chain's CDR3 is CASSVTGRETQYF. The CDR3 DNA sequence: TGTGCCAGCAGTGTAACAGGGAGGGAGACCCAGTACTTC.

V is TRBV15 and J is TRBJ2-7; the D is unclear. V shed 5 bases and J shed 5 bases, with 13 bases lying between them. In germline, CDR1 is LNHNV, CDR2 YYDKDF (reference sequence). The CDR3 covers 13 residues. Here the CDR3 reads CATSEIDTDEQYF. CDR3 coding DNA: TGTGCCACCAGCGAGATCGATACGGACGAGCAGTACTTC.

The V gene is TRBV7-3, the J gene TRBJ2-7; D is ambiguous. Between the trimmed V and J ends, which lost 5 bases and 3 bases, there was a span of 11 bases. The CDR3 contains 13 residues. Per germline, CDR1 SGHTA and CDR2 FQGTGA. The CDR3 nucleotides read TGTGCCAGCAGCGCAGTGGGTAACTACGAGCAGTACTTC. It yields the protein CASSAVGNYEQYF.

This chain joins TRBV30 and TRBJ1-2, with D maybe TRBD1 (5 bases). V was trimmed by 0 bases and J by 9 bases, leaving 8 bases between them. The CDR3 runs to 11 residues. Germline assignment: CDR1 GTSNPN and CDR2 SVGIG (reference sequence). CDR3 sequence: CAWSVQVRYTF. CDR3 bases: TGTGCCTGGAGTGTACAGGTTCGCTACACCTTC.

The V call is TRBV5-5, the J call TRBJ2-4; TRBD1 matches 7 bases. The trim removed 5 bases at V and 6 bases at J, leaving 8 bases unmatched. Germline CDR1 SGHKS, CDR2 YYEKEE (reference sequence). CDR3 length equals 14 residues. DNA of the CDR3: TGTGCCAGCAGATCCCCGGGACAGCTAAACATTCAGTACTTC. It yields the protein CASRSPGQLNIQYF.

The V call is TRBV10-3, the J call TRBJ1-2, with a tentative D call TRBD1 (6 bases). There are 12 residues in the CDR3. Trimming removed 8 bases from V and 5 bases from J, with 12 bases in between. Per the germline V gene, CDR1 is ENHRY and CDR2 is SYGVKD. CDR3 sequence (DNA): TGTGCCATCCCGGACAGTGCGTATGGCTACACCTTC. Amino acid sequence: CAIPDSAYGYTF.